These 4 T cell receptor beta chains were all obtained from the same sample, sequenced in a study of technical replicates of blood from several donors. Profiling relied on immunoSEQ multiplex PCR, and the TCRdb table lists in-frame clones only, not all of them. The sample holds around 53,000 clones, 86% seen once. The material sequenced was PBMCs. These receptors came from a human donor in good health. Some clones in this sample may be carry-over from other donors' samples.

In its sample, this clone was seen once. This rearrangement joins TRBV30 to TRBJ2-1, with D unclear. Germline-derived CDR1 and CDR2 are GTSNPN and SVGIG (reference sequence). This CDR3 is built from 10 residues. With 0 bases removed from V and 9 bases from J, the gap between germline ends came to 3 bases. The CDR3 reads CAWSVREQFF. The CDR3 nucleotides read TGTGCCTGGAGTGTCCGTGAGCAGTTCTTC.

V and J are TRBV6-6 and TRBJ1-1, with D perhaps matching TRBD1 (5 bases). Germline values: CDR1 MNHNY, CDR2 SVGAGI (reference sequence). V lost 6 bases and J 3 bases, leaving 11 bases between the germline ends. This CDR3 is built from 13 residues. The CDR3 sequence is CASSQGHYTEAFF. CDR3 nucleotides: TGTGCCAGCAGCCAAGGACACTACACTGAAGCTTTCTTT.

The V and J genes are TRBV7-3 and TRBJ1-2, with D tentatively TRBD1 (6 bases). Germline V gives CDR1 SGHTA, CDR2 FQGTGA. V was clipped by 2 bases and J by 8 bases, with 24 bases between them. This CDR3 is built from 17 residues. CDR3 sequence reads: CASSLSLQRRGLGGYTF. The DNA for the CDR3 is TGTGCCAGCAGCTTATCCTTACAGAGGCGGGGGCTCGGGGGCTACACCTTC.

The chain is built from TRBV29-1 and TRBJ1-2; D gene uncertain. CDR1 is SQVTM, CDR2 ANQGSEA, per germline. V lost 7 bases to trimming and J lost 4 bases, with 13 bases between them. The CDR3 totals 12 residues. The CDR3 reads CSARSPLYGYTF. In DNA, the CDR3 is TGCAGCGCCCGGTCGCCCCTCTATGGCTACACCTTC.